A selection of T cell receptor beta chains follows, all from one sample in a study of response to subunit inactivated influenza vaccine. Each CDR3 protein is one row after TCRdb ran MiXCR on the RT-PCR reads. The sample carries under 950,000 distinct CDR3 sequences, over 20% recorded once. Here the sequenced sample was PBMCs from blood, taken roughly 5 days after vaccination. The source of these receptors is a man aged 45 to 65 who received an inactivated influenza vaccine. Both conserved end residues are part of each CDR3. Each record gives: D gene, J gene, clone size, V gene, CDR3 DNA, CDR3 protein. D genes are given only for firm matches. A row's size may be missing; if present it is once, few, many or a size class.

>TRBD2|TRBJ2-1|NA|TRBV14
TGTGCCAGCAGCCAAGGTGCGGGGGGGCCGGACAATGAGCAGTTCTTC
CASSQGAGGPDNEQFF
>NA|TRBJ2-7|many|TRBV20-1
TGCAGTGCAGGCGGGACAGCCAACTCCTACGAGCAGTACTTC
CSAGGTANSYEQYF
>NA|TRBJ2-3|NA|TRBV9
TGTGCCAGCAGTCCGGGACTCCCTCCGAGAGATACGCAGTATTTT
CASSPGLPPRDTQYF
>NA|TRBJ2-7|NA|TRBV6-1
TGTGCCAGCAGTAATACAGGGTCCTACGAGCAGTACTTC
CASSNTGSYEQYF
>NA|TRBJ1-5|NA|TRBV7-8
TGTGCCAGCAGCTTATACACTTGGAGCAATCAGCCCCAGCATTTT
CASSLYTWSNQPQHF
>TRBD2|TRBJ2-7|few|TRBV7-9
TGTGCCAGCAGCTTAGTGCCCCCGGGGGGGAACCCCTACGAGCAGTACTTC
CASSLVPPGGNPYEQYF
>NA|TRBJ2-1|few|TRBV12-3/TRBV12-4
TGTGCCAGCAGTCCGAATACCTACAATGAGCAGTTCTTC
CASSPNTYNEQFF
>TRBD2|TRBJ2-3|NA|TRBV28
TGTGCCAGCAGTTTCTATGGTACAGCGGGAGACTCAGATACGCAGTATTTT
CASSFYGTAGDSDTQYF
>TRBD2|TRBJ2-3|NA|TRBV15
TGTGCCACCAGCAGAGGTATCCCCGGGACTAGCGGCACAGATACGCAGTATTTT
CATSRGIPGTSGTDTQYF
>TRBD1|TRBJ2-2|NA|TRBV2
TGTGCCAGCAGTGATACAGGGGGAGCGAACACCGGGGAGCTGTTTTTT
CASSDTGGANTGELFF
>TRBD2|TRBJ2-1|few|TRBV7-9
TGTGCCAGCAGCCATTTAGCGGGAGGGCCCTCCTACAATGAGCAGTTCTTC
CASSHLAGGPSYNEQFF
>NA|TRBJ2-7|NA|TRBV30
TGTGCCTGGAGGGTCGGTTGGGAGCAGTACTTC
CAWRVGWEQYF
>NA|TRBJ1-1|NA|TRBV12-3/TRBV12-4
TGTGCCAGCAGTTTAGCGCAGGACAGGAACACTGAAGCTTTCTTT
CASSLAQDRNTEAFF
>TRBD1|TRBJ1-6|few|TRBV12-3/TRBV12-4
TGTGCCAGCAGTTTCGGACAGGTCGATAATTCACCCCTCCACTTT
CASSFGQVDNSPLHF